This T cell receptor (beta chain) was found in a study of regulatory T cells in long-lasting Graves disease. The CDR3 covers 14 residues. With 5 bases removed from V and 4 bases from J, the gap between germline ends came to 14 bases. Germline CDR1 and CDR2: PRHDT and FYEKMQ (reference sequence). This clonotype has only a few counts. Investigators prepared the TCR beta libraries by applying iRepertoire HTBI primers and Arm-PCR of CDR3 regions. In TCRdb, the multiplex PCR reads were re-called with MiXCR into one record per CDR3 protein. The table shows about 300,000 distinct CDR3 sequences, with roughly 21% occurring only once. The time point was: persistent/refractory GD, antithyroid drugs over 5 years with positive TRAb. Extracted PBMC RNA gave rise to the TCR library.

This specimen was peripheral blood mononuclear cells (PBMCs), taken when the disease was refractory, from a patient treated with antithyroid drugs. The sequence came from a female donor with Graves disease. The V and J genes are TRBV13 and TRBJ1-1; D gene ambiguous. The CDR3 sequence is CASSLPLDPTEAFF. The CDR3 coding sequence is TGTGCCAGCAGCCTCCCGCTCGATCCCACTGAAGCTTTCTTT.